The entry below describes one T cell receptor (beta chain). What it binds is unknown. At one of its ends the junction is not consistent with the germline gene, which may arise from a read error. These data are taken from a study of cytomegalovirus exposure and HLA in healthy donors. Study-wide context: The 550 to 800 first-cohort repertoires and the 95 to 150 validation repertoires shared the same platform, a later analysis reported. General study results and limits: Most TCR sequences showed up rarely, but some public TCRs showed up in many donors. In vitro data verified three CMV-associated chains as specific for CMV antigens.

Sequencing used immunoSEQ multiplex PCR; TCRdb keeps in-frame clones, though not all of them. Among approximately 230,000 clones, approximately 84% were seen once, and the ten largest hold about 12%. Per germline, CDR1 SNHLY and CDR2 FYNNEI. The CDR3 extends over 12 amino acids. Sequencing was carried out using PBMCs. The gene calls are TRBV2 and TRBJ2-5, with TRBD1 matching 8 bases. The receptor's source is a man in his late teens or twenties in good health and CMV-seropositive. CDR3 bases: TGTGCCAGCAGGGGACAGGTTCTTTTCGAAAACTTC. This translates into CASRGQVLFENF.